These T cell receptor beta chains were read from a single sample in a study of shared clonotypes between healthy human individuals. The table came from immunoSEQ multiplex PCR; TCRdb's copy has only in-frame clones and leaves some out. The table lists nearly 1 million clones, approximately 76% of them singletons. The sequenced sample was memory CD4+ T cells sorted from blood. All receptors come from a man between 18 and 29 years old in good health. Each CDR3 is given with its conserved first and last residue.

length	V	CDR3
13	TRBV7-9	CASRRTGINEQYF
16	TRBV18	CASSPPSDRGRLGYTF
15	TRBV2	CASSGGQGRSQPQHF
15	TRBV9	CASSVATGPRDTQYF
13	TRBV6-1	CASSEEGFQPQHF
12	TRBV30	CAWTRTEYGYTF
12	TRBV10-3	CAISGQTYGYTF
16	TRBV7-9	CASSFPSGRESGELFF
12	TRBV2	CASSDVGYGYTF
14	TRBV2	CASSSQGSHYGYTF
13	TRBV6-1	CASPPYLGGEQYF
11	TRBV19	CASILRAEAFF
11	TRBV28	CASSYGSVHTF
16	TRBV2	CASSEATGGGNSPLHF
18	TRBV18	CASSESSGVVSGQDEQYF
15	TRBV4-2	CASSQEGTGGFGYTF
12	TRBV21-1	CASSKFRETQYF
16	TRBV9	CASSVGLAGSTGELFF
14	TRBV7-2	CASSFDGRGYEQYF
12	TRBV11-2	CASSENADTQYF
16	TRBV15	CATSRDRATQLYGYTF
15	TRBV4-3	CASSQETGGADTQYF
14	TRBV19	CASRTGPNTGELFF
14	TRBV19	CASSRGQDPYEQYF
13	TRBV9	CASSFGSDQPQHF
18	TRBV7-9	CASSLGFSGRHSYNEQFF
15	TRBV2	CASSEGGVAGTRGHF
14	TRBV10-3	CAISIGLAANEQYF
14	TRBV6-1	CASSEEDRGREQYF
11	TRBV19	CASSWTGLAFF
14	TRBV11-2	CASRPLDRGEKLFF
13	TRBV10-3	CAISDGLVGEQFF
15	TRBV9	CASSTRTGGPSPLHF
15	TRBV19	CASSIRWGANYEQYF
14	TRBV7-9	CASSFGTVSYEQYF
14	TRBV11-1	CASSSGQSNQPQHF
15	TRBV10-3	CAISSRTGGATEAFF
14	TRBV5-5	CASSQSGLAQPQHF
14	TRBV28	CASSLVQGGYGYTF
13	TRBV18	CASSPHRFYEQYF
15	TRBV7-6	CASSSLNGPTYEQYF
13	TRBV30	CAWSVTGFYGYTF
13	TRBV25-1	CASSGQGNSPLHF